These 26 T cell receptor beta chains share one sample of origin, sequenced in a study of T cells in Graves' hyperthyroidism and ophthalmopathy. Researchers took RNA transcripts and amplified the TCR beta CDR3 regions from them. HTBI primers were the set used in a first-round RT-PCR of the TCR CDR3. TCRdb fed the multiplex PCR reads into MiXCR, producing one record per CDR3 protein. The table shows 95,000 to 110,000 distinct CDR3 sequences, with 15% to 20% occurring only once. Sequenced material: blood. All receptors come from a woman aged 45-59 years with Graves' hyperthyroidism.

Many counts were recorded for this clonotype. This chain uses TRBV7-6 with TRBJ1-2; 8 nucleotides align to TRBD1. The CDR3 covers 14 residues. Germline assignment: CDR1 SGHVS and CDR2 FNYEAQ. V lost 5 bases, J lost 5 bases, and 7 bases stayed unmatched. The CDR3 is CASSPSGGSYGYTF. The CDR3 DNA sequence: TGTGCCAGCAGCCCTTCAGGGGGCTCTTATGGCTACACCTTC.

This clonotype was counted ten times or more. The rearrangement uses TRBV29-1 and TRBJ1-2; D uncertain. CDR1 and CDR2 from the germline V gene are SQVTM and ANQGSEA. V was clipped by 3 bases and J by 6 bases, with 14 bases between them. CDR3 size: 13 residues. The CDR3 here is CSVEGSGRHGYTF. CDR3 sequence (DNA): TGCAGCGTTGAGGGGTCAGGACGACATGGCTACACCTTC.

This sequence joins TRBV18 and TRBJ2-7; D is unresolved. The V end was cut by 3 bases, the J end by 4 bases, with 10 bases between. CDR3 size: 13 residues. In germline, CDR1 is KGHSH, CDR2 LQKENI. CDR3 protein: CASSPPRSYEQYF. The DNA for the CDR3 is TGTGCCAGCTCACCTCCGCGGTCATACGAGCAGTACTTC.

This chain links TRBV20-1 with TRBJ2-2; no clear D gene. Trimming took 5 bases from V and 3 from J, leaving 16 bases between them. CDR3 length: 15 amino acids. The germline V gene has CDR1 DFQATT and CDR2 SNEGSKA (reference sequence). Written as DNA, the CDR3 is TGCAGTGCTCGACGTTTCTCGCTGGACACCGGGGAGCTGTTTTTT. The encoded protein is CSARRFSLDTGELFF.

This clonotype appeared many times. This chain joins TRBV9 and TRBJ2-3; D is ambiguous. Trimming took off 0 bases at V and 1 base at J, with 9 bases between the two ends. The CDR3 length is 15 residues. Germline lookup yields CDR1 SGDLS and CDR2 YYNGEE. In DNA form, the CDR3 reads TGTGCCAGCAGCGTAGATGCTAGGGGCACAGATACGCAGTATTTT. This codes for CASSVDARGTDTQYF.

The chain's CDR3 is CASRPGQGLNTQYF. The CDR3 bases are TGTGCCAGCAGGCCGGGACAGGGGCTGAATACGCAGTATTTT. This chain links TRBV7-9 with TRBJ2-3, with 10 nucleotides matching TRBD1. The CDR3 sequence is 14 residues long. Germline CDR1 and CDR2: SEHNR and FQNEAQ (reference sequence). V lost 6 bases, J lost 7 bases, and 7 bases stayed unmatched.

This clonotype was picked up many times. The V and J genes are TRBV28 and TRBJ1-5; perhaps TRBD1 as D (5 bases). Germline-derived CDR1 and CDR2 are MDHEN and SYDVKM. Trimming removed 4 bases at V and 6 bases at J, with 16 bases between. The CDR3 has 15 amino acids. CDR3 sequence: CASSSLGGVAQPQHF. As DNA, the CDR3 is TGTGCCAGCAGTTCCCTGGGAGGGGTGGCTCAGCCCCAGCATTTT.

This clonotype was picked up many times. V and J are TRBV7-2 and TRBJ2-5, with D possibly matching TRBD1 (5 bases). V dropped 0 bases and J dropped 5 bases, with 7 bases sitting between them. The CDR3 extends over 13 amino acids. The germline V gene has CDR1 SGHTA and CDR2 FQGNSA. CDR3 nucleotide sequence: TGTGCCAGCAGCTTAGCCAGGGTGGAGACCCAGTACTTC. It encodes CASSLARVETQYF.

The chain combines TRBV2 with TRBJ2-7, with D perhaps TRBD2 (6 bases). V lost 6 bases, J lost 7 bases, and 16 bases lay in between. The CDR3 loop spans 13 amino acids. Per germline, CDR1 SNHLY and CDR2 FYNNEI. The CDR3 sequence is CASRGGPSFEQYV. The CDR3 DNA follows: TGTGCCAGCAGGGGGGGTCCATCCTTTGAGCAGTACGTC.

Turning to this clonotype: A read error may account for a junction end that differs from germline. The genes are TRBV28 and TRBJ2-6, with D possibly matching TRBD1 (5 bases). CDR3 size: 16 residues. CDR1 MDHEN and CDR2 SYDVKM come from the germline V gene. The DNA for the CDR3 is TGTGCCAGCAGTTCATTAGGAAGCTCTGGGGCCAGCGTCCCGACTTTC. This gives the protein CASSSLGSSGASVPTF.

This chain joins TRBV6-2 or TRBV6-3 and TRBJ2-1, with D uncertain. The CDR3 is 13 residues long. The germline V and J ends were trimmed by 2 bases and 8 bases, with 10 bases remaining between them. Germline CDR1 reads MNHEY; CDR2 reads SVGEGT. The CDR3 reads CASSYRETDEQFF. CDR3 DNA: TGTGCCAGCAGTTACAGGGAAACGGATGAGCAGTTCTTC.

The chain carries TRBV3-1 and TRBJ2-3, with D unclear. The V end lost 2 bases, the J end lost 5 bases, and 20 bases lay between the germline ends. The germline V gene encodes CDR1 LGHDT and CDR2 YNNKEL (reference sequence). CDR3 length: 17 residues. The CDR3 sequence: CASSQPPSGTDIDTQYF. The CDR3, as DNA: TGTGCCAGCAGCCAACCCCCTAGTGGCACAGATATAGATACGCAGTATTTT.

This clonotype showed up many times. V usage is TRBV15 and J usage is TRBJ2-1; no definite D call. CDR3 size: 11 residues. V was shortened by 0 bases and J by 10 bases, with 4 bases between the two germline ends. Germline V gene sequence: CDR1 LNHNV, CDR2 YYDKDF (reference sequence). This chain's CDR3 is CATSREAEQFF. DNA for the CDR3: TGTGCCACCAGCAGAGAAGCGGAGCAGTTCTTC.

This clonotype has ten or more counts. The DNA for the CDR3 is TGCAGCGCCCTCAGGGGAGGGAGGACTGAAGCTTTCTTT. Encoded protein: CSALRGGRTEAFF. The rearrangement links TRBV29-1 to TRBJ1-1, with D possibly being TRBD1 (6 bases). Per the germline V gene, CDR1 is SQVTM and CDR2 is ANQGSEA. The CDR3 consists of 13 residues. Trimming shortened V by 7 bases and J by 5 bases, and 17 bases separated the two germline ends.

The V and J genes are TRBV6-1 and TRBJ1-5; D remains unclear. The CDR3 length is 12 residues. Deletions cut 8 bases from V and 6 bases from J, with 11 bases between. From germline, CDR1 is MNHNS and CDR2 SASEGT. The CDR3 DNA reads TGTGCCAGCCTTCGAGAAGGTCAGCCCCAGCATTTT. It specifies CASLREGQPQHF.

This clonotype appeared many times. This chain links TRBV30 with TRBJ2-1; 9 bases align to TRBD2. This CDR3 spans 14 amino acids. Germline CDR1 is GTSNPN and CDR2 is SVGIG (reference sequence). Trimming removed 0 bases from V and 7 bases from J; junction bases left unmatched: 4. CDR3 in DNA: TGTGCCTGGAGTGTAGGGCTAGCGGGGAATGAGCAGTTCTTC. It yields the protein CAWSVGLAGNEQFF. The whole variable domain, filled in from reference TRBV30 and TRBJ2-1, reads SQTIHQWPATLVQPVGSPLSLECTVEGTSNPNLYWYRQAAGRGLQLLFYSVGIGQISSEVPQNLSASRPQDRQFILSSKKLLLSDSGFYLCAWSVGLAGNEQFFGPGTRLTVL.

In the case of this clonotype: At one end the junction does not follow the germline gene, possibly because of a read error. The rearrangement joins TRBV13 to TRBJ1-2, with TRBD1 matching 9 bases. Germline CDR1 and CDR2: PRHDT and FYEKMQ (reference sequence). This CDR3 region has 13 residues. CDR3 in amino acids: CASSLDRGNGYTF. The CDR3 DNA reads TGCGCCAGCAGCTTGGACAGGGGAAATGGCTACACCTTC. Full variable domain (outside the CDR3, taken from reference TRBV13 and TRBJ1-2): AAGVIQSPRHLIKEKRETATLKCYPIPRHDTVYWYQQGPGQDPQFLISFYEKMQSDKGSIPDRFSAQQFSDYHSELNMSSLELGDSALYFCASSLDRGNGYTFGSGTRLTVV.

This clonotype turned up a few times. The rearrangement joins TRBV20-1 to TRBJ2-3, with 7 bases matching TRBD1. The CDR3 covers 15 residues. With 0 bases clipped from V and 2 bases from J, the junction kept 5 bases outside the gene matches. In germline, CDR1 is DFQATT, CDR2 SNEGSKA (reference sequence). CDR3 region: CSARDPGQFTDTQYF. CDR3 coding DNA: TGCAGTGCTAGAGATCCGGGACAGTTCACAGATACGCAGTATTTT.

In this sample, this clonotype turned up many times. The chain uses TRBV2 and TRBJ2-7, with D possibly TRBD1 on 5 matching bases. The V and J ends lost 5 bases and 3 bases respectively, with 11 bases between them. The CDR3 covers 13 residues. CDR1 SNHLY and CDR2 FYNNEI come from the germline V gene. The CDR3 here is CASSRGQGYEQYV. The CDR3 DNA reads TGTGCCAGCAGTCGCGGACAAGGCTACGAGCAGTACGTC.

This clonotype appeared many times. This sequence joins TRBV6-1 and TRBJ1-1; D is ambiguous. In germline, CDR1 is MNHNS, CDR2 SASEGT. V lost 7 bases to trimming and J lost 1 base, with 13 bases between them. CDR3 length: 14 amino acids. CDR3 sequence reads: CASTPSIRNTEAFF. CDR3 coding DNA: TGTGCCAGCACCCCCTCCATCCGGAACACTGAAGCTTTCTTT.

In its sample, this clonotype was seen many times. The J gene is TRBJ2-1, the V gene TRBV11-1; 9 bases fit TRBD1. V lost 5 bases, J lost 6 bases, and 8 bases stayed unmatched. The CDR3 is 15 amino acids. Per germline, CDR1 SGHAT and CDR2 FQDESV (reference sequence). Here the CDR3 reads CASSAQGAGVNEQFF. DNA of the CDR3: TGTGCCAGCAGCGCACAGGGGGCGGGGGTCAATGAGCAGTTCTTC.

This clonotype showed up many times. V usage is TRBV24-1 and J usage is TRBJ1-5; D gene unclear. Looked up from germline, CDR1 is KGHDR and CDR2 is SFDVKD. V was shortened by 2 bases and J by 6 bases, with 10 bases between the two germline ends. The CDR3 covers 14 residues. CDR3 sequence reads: CATSDSGEGQPQHF. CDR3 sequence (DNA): TGTGCCACCAGTGATTCGGGAGAAGGTCAGCCCCAGCATTTT.

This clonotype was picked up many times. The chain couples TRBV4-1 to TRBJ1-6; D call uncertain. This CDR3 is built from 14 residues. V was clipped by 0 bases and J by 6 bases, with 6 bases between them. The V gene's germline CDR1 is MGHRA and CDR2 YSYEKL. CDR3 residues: CASSQENRNSPLHF. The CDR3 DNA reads TGCGCCAGCAGCCAAGAGAACCGTAATTCACCCCTCCACTTT.

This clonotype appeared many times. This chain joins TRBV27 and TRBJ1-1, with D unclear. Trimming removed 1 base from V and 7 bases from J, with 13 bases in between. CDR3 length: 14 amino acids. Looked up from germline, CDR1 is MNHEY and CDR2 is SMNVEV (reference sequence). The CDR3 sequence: CASSLFFGTVEAFF. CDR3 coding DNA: TGTGCCAGCAGTTTATTCTTCGGAACAGTTGAAGCTTTCTTT.

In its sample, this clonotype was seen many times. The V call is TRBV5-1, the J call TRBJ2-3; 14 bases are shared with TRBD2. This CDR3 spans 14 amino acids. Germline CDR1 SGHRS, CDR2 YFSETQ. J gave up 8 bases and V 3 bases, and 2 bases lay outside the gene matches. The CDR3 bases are TGCGCCAGCAGCTCCGGACTAGCGGGGGGTACGCAGTATTTT. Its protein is CASSSGLAGGTQYF.

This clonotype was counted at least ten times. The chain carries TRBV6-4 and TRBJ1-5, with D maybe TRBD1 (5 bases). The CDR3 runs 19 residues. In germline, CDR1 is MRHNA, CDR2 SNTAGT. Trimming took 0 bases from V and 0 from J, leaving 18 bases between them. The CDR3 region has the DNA TGTGCCAGCAGTGACTCTGGAAAGAGGGGATTATATAGCAATCAGCCCCAGCATTTT. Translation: CASSDSGKRGLYSNQPQHF.